The TCR beta chain under discussion was sequenced for a study of blood T cell repertoires in COVID-19. In the study overall: Acute and convalescent COVID-19 specimens originated in the United States, Italy and Spain. The cDNA or gDNA used as material had been derived from T cells, B-cell-depleted T cells, or PBMCs.

Germline V CDR1 and CDR2: SGHKS, YYEKEE (reference sequence). This CDR3 region has 13 residues. The V end lost 3 bases, the J end lost 7 bases, and 13 bases lay between the germline ends. Original analysis: The assay estimated nucleated cells by amplifying reference gene primers. This table comes from immunoSEQ multiplex PCR, and its TCRdb copy is limited to in-frame clones, with some not included. V and J calls plus clone size are reproduced from that table; the DNA served to infer D and trimming. The repertoire consists of 260,000 or so clones, with about 80% occurring once and the leading ten covering 7.5% to 9%.

This chain links TRBV5-5 with TRBJ1-2; D is possibly TRBD1 (6 bases). The sequence derives from a human donor in a cohort sampled during active COVID-19. Material: peripheral blood. CDR3 in DNA: TGTGCCAGCAGCTCCACAGGGAACCTTGGCTACACCTTC. Translated: CASSSTGNLGYTF.